Sequencing of this TCR beta chain was carried out in a study of identical twins. Regarding the study as a whole: Low generation-probability sequences were in excess among twin-shared out-of-frame alpha sequences.

V was clipped by 6 bases and J by 8 bases; unmatched bases: 0. This CDR3 spans 12 amino acids. Germline V gene data show CDR1 as SNHLY and CDR2 as FYNNEI. TCRdb reanalysed the 5' RACE reads using MiXCR and keeps one entry per CDR3 protein. The repertoire includes 700,000 or so distinct CDR3 sequences, approximately 21% of them detected once, and 4% to 5.5% sits in the top ten. The sample holds many counts of this clonotype. What it binds is not known. The same sample was also studied in work on T cells expressing NK-cell markers.

The genes are TRBV2 and TRBJ2-1, with TRBD2 matching 11 bases. The TCR originated in a woman under 30 in good health. Sequenced sample: PBMCs. The CDR3 spells CASRLAGDEQFF. For the CDR3, the DNA is TGTGCCAGCAGACTAGCGGGAGATGAGCAGTTCTTC. Based on the CDR3 plus reference TRBV2 and TRBJ2-1, the full variable domain is EPEVTQTPSHQVTQMGQEVILRCVPISNHLYFYWYRQILGQKVEFLVSFYNNEISEKSEIFDDQFSVERPDGSNFTLKIRSTKLEDSAMYFCASRLAGDEQFFGPGTRLTVL.